This is a list of T cell receptor beta chains from one sample in a study of shared clonotypes between healthy human individuals. Some clones are missing from TCRdb's copy, which holds only in-frame ones; the method was immunoSEQ multiplex PCR. The sample contains about 100,000 clones, less than 60% of which appear only once. Sequences were obtained from PBMCs. These receptors were collected from a woman in her 40s in good health. Some clones in this sample may be carry-over from other donors' samples. Each CDR3 is given with its conserved first and last residue. A D gene is named only where the DNA matches it firmly. Size tells how often a clone was seen (once, few, many) or the class of an expanded clone, and some rows leave it out.

d_call: TRBD1; v_call: TRBV7-2; j_call: TRBJ1-1; clone_size: many; cdr3_aa: CASSQSDRLTEAFF; cdr3_nt: TGTGCCAGCAGCCAATCGGACAGGCTCACTGAAGCTTTCTTT
d_call: -; v_call: TRBV6-5; j_call: TRBJ1-1; clone_size: -; cdr3_aa: CASSEAGGTEAFF; cdr3_nt: TGTGCCAGCAGTGAAGCAGGCGGAACTGAAGCTTTCTTT
d_call: -; v_call: TRBV5-1; j_call: TRBJ2-3; clone_size: few; cdr3_aa: CASSLDPNPTDTQYF; cdr3_nt: TGCGCCAGCAGCTTGGACCCCAACCCTACAGATACGCAGTATTTT
d_call: TRBD2; v_call: TRBV29-1; j_call: TRBJ2-1; clone_size: few; cdr3_aa: CSVVPSGGHNEQFF; cdr3_nt: TGCAGCGTTGTTCCTAGCGGGGGGCACAATGAGCAGTTCTTC
d_call: -; v_call: TRBV30; j_call: TRBJ2-7; clone_size: many; cdr3_aa: CAWSPRTPTYEQYF; cdr3_nt: TGTGCCTGGTCCCCGAGGACGCCTACCTACGAGCAGTACTTC
d_call: TRBD1; v_call: TRBV5-4; j_call: TRBJ1-1; clone_size: -; cdr3_aa: CASVQGAIMNTEAFF; cdr3_nt: TGTGCCAGCGTGCAGGGGGCGATTATGAACACTGAAGCTTTCTTT
d_call: TRBD1; v_call: TRBV27; j_call: TRBJ2-1; clone_size: many; cdr3_aa: CASSFRTGGDSQFF; cdr3_nt: TGTGCCAGCAGTTTCCGAACAGGGGGCGACTCACAGTTCTTC
d_call: -; v_call: TRBV7-6; j_call: TRBJ1-1; clone_size: -; cdr3_aa: CASSLYSSNEAFF; cdr3_nt: TGTGCCAGCAGCTTATATTCCAGTAATGAAGCTTTCTTT
d_call: -; v_call: TRBV20-1; j_call: TRBJ1-4; clone_size: many; cdr3_aa: CSANDRQKLFF; cdr3_nt: TGCAGTGCTAACGACCGACAAAAACTGTTTTTT
d_call: -; v_call: TRBV7-2; j_call: TRBJ1-5; clone_size: -; cdr3_aa: CASSLVLGYQPQHF; cdr3_nt: TGTGCCAGCAGCTTAGTATTGGGTTACCAGCCCCAGCATTTT
d_call: -; v_call: TRBV30; j_call: TRBJ1-1; clone_size: -; cdr3_aa: CAWNKLAEAFF; cdr3_nt: TGTGCCTGGAACAAGCTAGCTGAAGCTTTCTTT
d_call: TRBD1; v_call: TRBV29-1; j_call: TRBJ2-7; clone_size: -; cdr3_aa: CSVELSSGTGGYEQYF; cdr3_nt: TGCAGCGTTGAATTGAGTTCCGGGACAGGCGGTTACGAGCAGTACTTC
d_call: -; v_call: TRBV6-5; j_call: TRBJ1-1; clone_size: -; cdr3_aa: CASSYSSQGGRTEAFF; cdr3_nt: TGTGCCAGCAGTTACTCCTCACAGGGCGGGAGAACTGAAGCTTTCTTT
d_call: -; v_call: TRBV18; j_call: TRBJ2-3; clone_size: few; cdr3_aa: CASSPRDIEEDTQYF; cdr3_nt: TGTGCCAGCTCACCCCGGGACATAGAGGAGGATACGCAGTATTTT
d_call: -; v_call: TRBV7-8; j_call: TRBJ2-7; clone_size: -; cdr3_aa: CASSLNRSRKRSRSYEQYF; cdr3_nt: TGTGCCAGCAGCTTAAATAGAAGTCGGAAGCGGAGCCGCTCCTACGAGCAGTACTTC
d_call: TRBD2; v_call: TRBV10-2; j_call: TRBJ2-5; clone_size: few; cdr3_aa: CASSDRAGDQETQYF; cdr3_nt: TGCGCCAGCAGTGATCGAGCGGGGGACCAAGAGACCCAGTACTTC
d_call: -; v_call: TRBV18; j_call: TRBJ2-4; clone_size: -; cdr3_aa: CASSPGGQIVKNIQYF; cdr3_nt: TGTGCCAGCTCACCAGGGGGCCAAATAGTCAAAAACATTCAGTACTTC
d_call: -; v_call: TRBV28; j_call: TRBJ2-5; clone_size: few; cdr3_aa: CASSFAAMKETQYF; cdr3_nt: TGTGCCAGCAGTTTCGCGGCGATGAAAGAGACCCAGTACTTC
d_call: -; v_call: TRBV9; j_call: TRBJ2-7; clone_size: -; cdr3_aa: CASSVGHSTSYEQYF; cdr3_nt: TGTGCCAGCAGCGTAGGGCACTCAACCTCCTACGAGCAGTACTTC
d_call: -; v_call: TRBV15; j_call: TRBJ2-7; clone_size: -; cdr3_aa: CATSRSGQYSYEQYF; cdr3_nt: TGTGCCACCAGCAGGTCTGGGCAGTATAGCTACGAGCAGTACTTC
d_call: -; v_call: TRBV18; j_call: TRBJ1-5; clone_size: -; cdr3_aa: CASSDSNLAYSNQPQHF; cdr3_nt: TGTGCCAGCTCCGACAGTAACTTAGCCTATAGCAATCAGCCCCAGCATTTT
d_call: TRBD1; v_call: TRBV6-5; j_call: TRBJ1-4; clone_size: -; cdr3_aa: CASRDRGTSNEKLFF; cdr3_nt: TGTGCCAGCAGAGACAGGGGGACGTCAAATGAAAAACTGTTTTTT
d_call: TRBD1; v_call: TRBV9; j_call: TRBJ1-2; clone_size: many; cdr3_aa: CASSVRDSGGDYGYTF; cdr3_nt: TGTGCCAGCAGCGTGCGGGACAGCGGCGGGGACTATGGCTACACCTTC
d_call: TRBD1; v_call: TRBV10-1; j_call: TRBJ1-1; clone_size: -; cdr3_aa: CASSDRANTEAFF; cdr3_nt: TGCGCCAGCAGCGACAGGGCGAACACTGAAGCTTTCTTT
d_call: TRBD2; v_call: TRBV18; j_call: TRBJ2-1; clone_size: many; cdr3_aa: CASSPPTSANNEQFF; cdr3_nt: TGTGCCAGCTCACCACCGACTAGCGCGAACAATGAGCAGTTCTTC
d_call: -; v_call: TRBV6-6; j_call: TRBJ2-7; clone_size: many; cdr3_aa: CASSYSESSSYEQYF; cdr3_nt: TGTGCCAGCAGTTACTCGGAGTCCAGCTCCTACGAGCAGTACTTC
d_call: -; v_call: TRBV5-6; j_call: TRBJ2-5; clone_size: once; cdr3_aa: CASSLELYRVQETQYF; cdr3_nt: TGTGCCAGCAGCTTGGAACTATACAGGGTTCAAGAGACCCAGTACTTC
d_call: -; v_call: TRBV5-4; j_call: TRBJ1-3; clone_size: -; cdr3_aa: CASSIDRTLSGNTIYF; cdr3_nt: TGTGCCAGTAGCATCGACAGGACCCTCTCTGGAAACACCATATATTTT
d_call: TRBD1; v_call: TRBV6-5; j_call: TRBJ2-7; clone_size: many; cdr3_aa: CASRRTGSSYEQYF; cdr3_nt: TGTGCCAGCAGAAGGACAGGTTCGTCCTACGAGCAGTACTTC
d_call: -; v_call: TRBV28; j_call: TRBJ1-2; clone_size: many; cdr3_aa: CASSLRGLYGYTF; cdr3_nt: TGTGCCAGCAGTTTAAGAGGGTTGTATGGCTACACCTTC
d_call: -; v_call: TRBV4-2; j_call: TRBJ2-7; clone_size: -; cdr3_aa: CASSLAKGSGSYEQYF; cdr3_nt: TGTGCCAGCAGCCTCGCTAAGGGAAGTGGGTCCTACGAGCAGTACTTC
d_call: -; v_call: TRBV5-4; j_call: TRBJ1-1; clone_size: once; cdr3_aa: CASSLDRPKNTEAFF; cdr3_nt: TGTGCCAGCAGCTTGGACCGCCCAAAGAACACTGAAGCTTTCTTT
d_call: -; v_call: TRBV7-3; j_call: TRBJ1-5; clone_size: -; cdr3_aa: CASSLVLGGNNQPQHF; cdr3_nt: TGTGCCAGCAGCTTAGTCTTGGGGGGGAATAACCAGCCCCAGCATTTT
d_call: -; v_call: TRBV5-1; j_call: TRBJ2-7; clone_size: -; cdr3_aa: CASSLDDAYEQYF; cdr3_nt: TGCGCCAGCAGCTTGGATGATGCGTACGAGCAGTACTTC
d_call: -; v_call: TRBV10-3; j_call: TRBJ2-7; clone_size: few; cdr3_aa: CAISQGGALDEQYF; cdr3_nt: TGTGCCATCAGCCAGGGTGGGGCCCTTGACGAGCAGTACTTC
d_call: TRBD2; v_call: TRBV30; j_call: TRBJ2-2; clone_size: few; cdr3_aa: CAWSRMAGGTGELFF; cdr3_nt: TGTGCCTGGAGTAGAATGGCGGGAGGCACCGGGGAGCTGTTTTTT
d_call: -; v_call: TRBV7-2; j_call: TRBJ2-5; clone_size: -; cdr3_aa: CASSQQPALVYF; cdr3_nt: TGTGCCAGCAGCCAGCAACCCGCGTTAGTGTACTTC
d_call: -; v_call: TRBV2; j_call: TRBJ1-4; clone_size: once; cdr3_aa: CASSRGLNEKLFF; cdr3_nt: TGTGCCAGCAGTAGGGGCCTTAATGAAAAACTGTTTTTT
d_call: -; v_call: TRBV4-1; j_call: TRBJ2-1; clone_size: -; cdr3_aa: CASSPPRRGRRFF; cdr3_nt: TGCGCCAGCAGCCCTCCTAGGCGTGGTAGGAGGTTCTTC
d_call: -; v_call: TRBV9; j_call: TRBJ2-1; clone_size: -; cdr3_aa: CASSPGRGGPNEQFF; cdr3_nt: TGTGCCAGCAGTCCCGGTCGAGGAGGGCCCAATGAGCAGTTCTTC
d_call: -; v_call: TRBV6-6; j_call: TRBJ1-1; clone_size: -; cdr3_aa: CASSLRKNTEAFF; cdr3_nt: TGTGCCAGCAGTTTGAGAAAGAACACTGAAGCTTTCTTT
d_call: -; v_call: TRBV7-3; j_call: TRBJ2-1; clone_size: -; cdr3_aa: CASSLGLNYNEQFF; cdr3_nt: TGTGCCAGCAGCTTAGGCTTGAACTACAATGAGCAGTTCTTC